This is a list of T cell receptor beta chains from one sample in a study of CD8+ T cells in alopecia areata. The method was immunoSEQ multiplex PCR; TCRdb's version includes in-frame clones alone and lacks a portion of them. The repertoire holds 200,000 or so clones, with about 56% as singletons. Sequencing input: CD8+ T cells sorted from blood. The receptor set was obtained from a human donor in good health. Both conserved end residues are part of each CDR3. D genes are given only for firm matches. Rows may omit the clone size; those that give it use once, few, many or a size class.

CDR3 DNA: TGTGCCAGCAGTCCGACCCCGGGGCAGGGTGTAGAGACCCAGTACTTC
CDR3 protein: CASSPTPGQGVETQYF
D gene: NA
clone size: NA
V gene: TRBV27
J gene: TRBJ2-5

CDR3 DNA: TGTGCCACCAGCTCCACGGTAGACACCCCTACCTACGAGCAGTACTTC
CDR3 protein: CATSSTVDTPTYEQYF
D gene: NA
clone size: NA
V gene: TRBV15
J gene: TRBJ2-7

CDR3 DNA: TGTGCCAGCAGCTTGAAAGGGGGCTACTACGAGCAGTACTTC
CDR3 protein: CASSLKGGYYEQYF
D gene: TRBD1
clone size: NA
V gene: TRBV7-9
J gene: TRBJ2-7

CDR3 DNA: TGTGCCAGCAGCCACGGGGGGCAGCCCCAGCATTTT
CDR3 protein: CASSHGGQPQHF
D gene: NA
clone size: NA
V gene: TRBV13
J gene: TRBJ1-5

CDR3 DNA: TGCGCCAGCAGCCAAGCCGACGGGGGGGCGTCAGAGACCCAGTACTTC
CDR3 protein: CASSQADGGASETQYF
D gene: TRBD2
clone size: NA
V gene: TRBV4-1
J gene: TRBJ2-5

CDR3 DNA: TGTGCCACCTACGAAGGGACTGAAGCTTTCTTT
CDR3 protein: CATYEGTEAFF
D gene: NA
clone size: few
V gene: TRBV10-3
J gene: TRBJ1-1

CDR3 DNA: TGTGCCAGCAGCCGCCCCCAGGGACTAGCGGCTTCTTACAATGAGCAGTTCTTC
CDR3 protein: CASSRPQGLAASYNEQFF
D gene: TRBD2
clone size: NA
V gene: TRBV11-2
J gene: TRBJ2-1

CDR3 DNA: TGCGCCAGCAGCCAAGGGGGCGGGGGGTTAAACACTGAAGCTTTCTTT
CDR3 protein: CASSQGGGGLNTEAFF
D gene: NA
clone size: NA
V gene: TRBV4-1
J gene: TRBJ1-1

CDR3 DNA: TGCAGCGTTGAACTTAGGCAGGGCCAAGAGACCCAGTACTTC
CDR3 protein: CSVELRQGQETQYF
D gene: NA
clone size: NA
V gene: TRBV29-1
J gene: TRBJ2-5

CDR3 DNA: TGTGCCAGTAGTATCTCCCCCGCAGGACCTGAAGCTTTCTTT
CDR3 protein: CASSISPAGPEAFF
D gene: NA
clone size: few
V gene: TRBV19
J gene: TRBJ1-1

CDR3 DNA: TGTGCCAGCAGCCCCCTACTAGGGGCGCAGTATTTT
CDR3 protein: CASSPLLGAQYF
D gene: NA
clone size: NA
V gene: TRBV5-6
J gene: TRBJ2-3

CDR3 DNA: TGCGCCAGCAGCTTCCTCGGGGGACAGGTGGGAGAGACCCAGTACTTC
CDR3 protein: CASSFLGGQVGETQYF
D gene: TRBD1
clone size: NA
V gene: TRBV5-1
J gene: TRBJ2-5

CDR3 DNA: TGTGCCAGCAGCCCCTCGGGGATGTACACTGAAGCTTTCTTT
CDR3 protein: CASSPSGMYTEAFF
D gene: NA
clone size: NA
V gene: TRBV11-2
J gene: TRBJ1-1

CDR3 DNA: TGTGCCAGCAGTCAGAGCGGGGGCACTGAAGCTTTCTTT
CDR3 protein: CASSQSGGTEAFF
D gene: NA
clone size: NA
V gene: TRBV6-5
J gene: TRBJ1-1